This T cell receptor beta chain was profiled in a study of blood T cell repertoires in COVID-19. Study information: Samples of COVID-19 (acute and convalescent) were obtained from the United States, Italy and Spain. PBMCs, B-cell-depleted T cells, or T cells were the source of the cDNA or gDNA that made up the material.

Libraries were prepared by immunoSEQ multiplex PCR; TCRdb keeps only in-frame clonotypes and omits some of them. The sample carries around 46,000 clones, about four fifths recorded once. Trimming shortened V by 1 base and J by 10 bases, and 14 bases separated the two germline ends. The CDR3 sequence is 15 residues long. The V gene's germline CDR1 is SGHDN and CDR2 FVKESK. Sample: peripheral blood. The chain joins TRBV14 to TRBJ1-6; D not certain. The sequence was obtained from a middle-aged man with acute or convalescent COVID-19. This chain's CDR3 is CASSQVYGKDSPLHF. CDR3 DNA sequence: TGTGCCAGCAGCCAAGTTTACGGGAAGGACTCACCCCTCCACTTT.